The T cell receptor beta chain described here comes from a study of CD8 T cells in Susac syndrome. Study-wide findings and caveats: Individuals included in the TCR sequencing and HLA analysis were acknowledged by the study to be relatively few in number.

A quantity of about 0.45 to 1 ug RNA underwent reverse transcription using random hexamers. TCRdb itself ran the immunoSEQ multiplex PCR reads through MiXCR, one entry per CDR3 protein. The sample holds under 250,000 distinct CDR3 sequences, about 94% seen once. In the case of this clonotype: Its target is unknown.

Sequencing of TCR beta drew on CD8+ and CD4+ T cells from blood. The multiple sclerosis controls, all treatment-naive patients, had relapsing-remitting disease that was stable or active. Negative isolation yielded CD4+ and CD8+ T cells, and FACS enriched TEMRA cells. The V and J ends lost 4 bases and 2 bases, in that order; junction bases with no gene match: 2. Germline CDR1 and CDR2: KGHDR and SFDVKD. The CDR3 loop spans 16 amino acids. The TCR was taken from a human donor with multiple sclerosis. The V gene is TRBV24-1, the J gene TRBJ2-2; 11 bases are shared with TRBD1. The sequencing input was CD4+ T cells from PBMCs. CDR3 protein: CATSDWTGGNTGELFF. CDR3 DNA: TGTGCCACCAGTGACTGGACAGGGGGCAACACCGGGGAGCTGTTTTTT.